This T cell receptor beta chain was sequenced in a study of T-cell reconstitution after alpha-beta-depleted transplantation in children. At least ten counts were recorded for this clonotype. Germline lookup yields CDR1 MNHEY and CDR2 SVGAGI. V was pared by 2 bases and J by 11 bases, with 2 bases of the junction left unmatched. The CDR3 is made up of 11 amino acids. During its preparation, the TCRbeta library received unique molecular identifiers. TCRdb re-derived calls from the PCR reads in MiXCR, one entry per CDR3 protein. The sample gives 100,000 to 120,000 distinct CDR3 sequences, 10% of which show up once; more than 7% is in the top ten.

This TCR came from a human donor who donated a stem cell graft to a child with acute lymphoblastic leukemia. The chain employs TRBV6-5 and TRBJ1-1, with TRBD1 identical over 7 bases. The sequences come from PBMCs from the stem cell graft donor, collected from the stem cell graft. The CDR3 nucleotides read TGTGCCAGCAGTTACGGGACAGCTGCTTTCTTT. Encoded protein: CASSYGTAAFF.